Following are 13 T cell receptor beta chains from one sample sequenced in a study of blood T cell repertoires in COVID-19. Method: immunoSEQ multiplex PCR; TCRdb's copy keeps in-frame clones and lacks some. The sample holds roughly 150,000 clones, approximately 87% seen once. What was sequenced was peripheral blood. Receptors were obtained from a woman in her 70s with COVID-19, enrolled during active disease.

The chain is built from TRBV9 and TRBJ1-4; D perhaps matches TRBD1 (6 bases). Germline loops: CDR1 SGDLS, CDR2 YYNGEE. V lost 3 bases, J lost 8 bases, and 17 bases lay in between. The CDR3 spans 15 residues. The CDR3 here is CASSATSGVGEKLFF. CDR3 nucleotides: TGTGCCAGCAGCGCCACCTCAGGGGTTGGAGAAAAACTGTTTTTT.

This chain connects TRBV2 to TRBJ2-1; tentative D call: TRBD2 (6 bases). The V and J ends lost 4 bases and 4 bases respectively, with 17 bases between them. The CDR3 extends over 16 amino acids. Germline V gene lookup returns CDR1 SNHLY and CDR2 FYNNEI. CDR3 in amino acids: CASSVAARDVYNEQFF. CDR3 coding DNA: TGTGCCAGCAGTGTAGCGGCCAGGGATGTTTACAATGAGCAGTTCTTC.

This clone was seen more than once but under ten times. The chain recombines TRBV25-1 with TRBJ1-5; TRBD1 matches 7 bases. V trimming: 1 base; J trimming: 4 bases; junction bases outside the gene matches: 7. Germline CDR1 and CDR2: MGHDK and SYGVNS. The CDR3 runs to 16 residues. CDR3 protein: CASSEFGGRGNQPQHF. CDR3 bases: TGTGCCAGCAGTGAATTCGGCGGCAGGGGGAATCAGCCCCAGCATTTT.

The rearrangement uses TRBV5-1 and TRBJ1-2, with 8 bases that match TRBD1. Germline CDR1 reads SGHRS; CDR2 reads YFSETQ. V shed 0 bases, J shed 4 bases, and the junction held 2 bases outside the gene matches. The length of the CDR3 is 14 residues. The CDR3 bases are TGCGCCAGCAGCTTGGGGGACAGGACCTATGGCTACACCTTC. Protein sequence: CASSLGDRTYGYTF.

This clone was detected only once. The chain carries TRBV4-1 and TRBJ2-5; TRBD1 aligns across 7 bases. CDR1 MGHRA and CDR2 YSYEKL come from the germline V gene. The CDR3 has 16 amino acids. Unmatched junction bases numbered 11, after V lost 3 bases and J lost 4 bases. The CDR3 loop reads CASSQAQGSSLETQYF. CDR3 coding DNA: TGCGCCAGCAGCCAGGCACAGGGGAGCAGTTTAGAGACCCAGTACTTC.

The rearrangement uses TRBV19 and TRBJ1-2; no firm D call. Trimming stripped 4 bases from V and 4 bases from J, with 16 bases between. From germline, CDR1 is LNHDA and CDR2 SQIVND (reference sequence). CDR3 length: 15 residues. This CDR3 reads CASSKPWQTGYGYTF. Written as DNA, the CDR3 is TGTGCCAGTAGTAAACCTTGGCAGACGGGCTATGGCTACACCTTC.

V usage is TRBV7-2 and J usage is TRBJ2-2; 8 bases agree with TRBD2. The germline V gene encodes CDR1 SGHTA and CDR2 FQGNSA. This CDR3 contains 15 residues. V gave up 8 bases and J gave up 4 bases; unmatched junction bases: 9. The CDR3 coding sequence is TGTGCCAGCGGTCTCCGGGGACTAGTCACCGGGGAGCTGTTTTTT. It is translated as CASGLRGLVTGELFF.

Regarding this clone: Other DNA variants within this sample encode the same CDR3. The chain has TRBV7-2 and TRBJ2-3, with a possible D match to TRBD2 (5 bases). Germline V gives CDR1 SGHTA, CDR2 FQGNSA. Trimming cost V 1 base and J 5 bases, with 7 bases left between them. CDR3 length equals 13 residues. CDR3 sequence reads: CASSLDRGDTQYF. CDR3 nucleotides: TGTGCCAGCAGCTTAGACCGGGGAGATACGCAGTATTTT.

In DNA, the CDR3 is TGTGCCAGTAGATCGGCACAGGGGGCGCCGGACGGAAACACCATATATTTT. Encoded protein: CASRSAQGAPDGNTIYF. The chain couples TRBV19 to TRBJ1-3, with TRBD1 identical over 9 bases. Per germline, CDR1 LNHDA and CDR2 SQIVND (reference sequence). The ends lost 6 bases at V and 4 bases at J; junction bases unmatched: 13. This CDR3 contains 17 residues.

The chain uses TRBV5-1 and TRBJ2-3; a weak D match, TRBD2 (5 bases). V gave up 0 bases and J gave up 4 bases, with 9 bases separating them. Germline V gene lookup returns CDR1 SGHRS and CDR2 YFSETQ. This CDR3 comprises 14 residues. CDR3 residues: CASSLGGYPDTQYF. The DNA for the CDR3 is TGCGCCAGCAGCTTGGGAGGGTACCCAGATACGCAGTATTTT.

V is TRBV5-4 and J is TRBJ1-4, with no clear D. Germline V gene lookup returns CDR1 SGHNT and CDR2 YYREEE (reference sequence). The V end was cut by 0 bases, the J end by 7 bases, with 10 bases between. This CDR3 comprises 14 residues. The chain's CDR3 is CASSLGPGGEKLFF. The CDR3 DNA reads as TGTGCCAGCAGCTTGGGGCCGGGAGGTGAAAAACTGTTTTTT.

The CDR3 nucleotides are TGTGCCAGCAGTACGTTGGGCAGGGTCCGAAAACTGTTTTTT. It is translated as CASSTLGRVRKLFF. The gene calls are TRBV14 and TRBJ1-4, with a tentative D call TRBD1 (5 bases). This CDR3 has 14 amino acids. The V and J ends lost 6 bases and 10 bases respectively, with 18 bases between them. The germline gives CDR1 SGHDN, CDR2 FVKESK.

The genes are TRBV18 and TRBJ2-1; no definite D call. Germline CDR1 and CDR2: KGHSH and LQKENI. The length of the CDR3 is 13 residues. V shed 0 bases and J shed 4 bases, with 4 bases lying between them. The CDR3 nucleotides are TGTGCCAGCTCACCACCGACTTACAATGAGCAGTTCTTC. The encoded protein is CASSPPTYNEQFF. Drawing the rest from reference TRBV18 and TRBJ2-1, the complete variable domain is NAGVMQNPRHLVRRRGQEARLRCSPMKGHSHVYWYRQLPEEGLKFMVYLQKENIIDESGMPKERFSAEFPKEGPSILRIQQVVRGDSAAYFCASSPPTYNEQFFGPGTRLTVL.